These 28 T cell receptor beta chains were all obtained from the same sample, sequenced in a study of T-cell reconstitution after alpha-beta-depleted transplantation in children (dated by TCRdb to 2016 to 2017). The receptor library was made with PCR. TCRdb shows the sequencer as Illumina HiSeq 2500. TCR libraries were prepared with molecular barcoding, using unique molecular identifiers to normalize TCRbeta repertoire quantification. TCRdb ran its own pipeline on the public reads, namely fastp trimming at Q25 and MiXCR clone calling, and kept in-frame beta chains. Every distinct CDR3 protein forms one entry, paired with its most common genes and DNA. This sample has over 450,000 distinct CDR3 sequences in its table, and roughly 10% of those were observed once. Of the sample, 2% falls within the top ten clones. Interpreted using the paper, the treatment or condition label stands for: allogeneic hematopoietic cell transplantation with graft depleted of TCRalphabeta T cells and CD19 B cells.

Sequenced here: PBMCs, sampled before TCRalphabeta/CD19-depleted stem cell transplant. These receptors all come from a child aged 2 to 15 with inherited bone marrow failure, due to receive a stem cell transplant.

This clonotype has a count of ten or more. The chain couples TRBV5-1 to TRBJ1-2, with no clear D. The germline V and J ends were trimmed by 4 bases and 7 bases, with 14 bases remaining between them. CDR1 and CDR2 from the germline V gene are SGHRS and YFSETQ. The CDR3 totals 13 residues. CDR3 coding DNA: TGCGCCAGCAGCGCGGGAGGGTCCGGTGGCTACACCTTC. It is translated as CASSAGGSGGYTF.

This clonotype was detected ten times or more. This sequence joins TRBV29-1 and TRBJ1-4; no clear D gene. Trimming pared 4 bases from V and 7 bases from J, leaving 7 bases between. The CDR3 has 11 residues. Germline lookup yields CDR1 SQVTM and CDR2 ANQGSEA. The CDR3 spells CSVGNPEKLFF. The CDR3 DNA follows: TGCAGCGTTGGGAACCCTGAAAAACTGTTTTTT. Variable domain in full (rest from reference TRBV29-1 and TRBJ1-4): SAVISQKPSRDICQRGTSLTIQCQVDSQVTMMFWYRQQPGQSLTLIATANQGSEATYESGFVIDKFPISRPNLTFSTLTVSNMSPEDSSIYLCSVGNPEKLFFGSGTQLSVL.

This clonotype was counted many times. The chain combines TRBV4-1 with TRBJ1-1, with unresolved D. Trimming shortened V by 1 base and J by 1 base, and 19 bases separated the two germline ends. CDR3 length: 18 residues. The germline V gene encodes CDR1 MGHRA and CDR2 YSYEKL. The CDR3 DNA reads TGCGCCAGCAGCCAAGGTTATCTCAGGACGGGTCGGAACACTGAAGCTTTCTTT. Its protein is CASSQGYLRTGRNTEAFF.

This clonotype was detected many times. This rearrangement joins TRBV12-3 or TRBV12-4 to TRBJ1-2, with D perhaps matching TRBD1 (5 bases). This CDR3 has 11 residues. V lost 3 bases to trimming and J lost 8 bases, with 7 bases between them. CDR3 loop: CASSFEGGYTF. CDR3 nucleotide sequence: TGTGCCAGCAGTTTCGAGGGGGGCTACACCTTC.

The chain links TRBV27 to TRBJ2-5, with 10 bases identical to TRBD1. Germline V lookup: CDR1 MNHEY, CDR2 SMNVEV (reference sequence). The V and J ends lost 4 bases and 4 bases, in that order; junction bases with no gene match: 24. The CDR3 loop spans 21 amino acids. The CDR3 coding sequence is TGTGCCAGCAGTTCCAAGTTCCGGGACAGGGGTAGGCAAGGCTATCGAGAGACCCAGTACTTC. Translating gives CASSSKFRDRGRQGYRETQYF.

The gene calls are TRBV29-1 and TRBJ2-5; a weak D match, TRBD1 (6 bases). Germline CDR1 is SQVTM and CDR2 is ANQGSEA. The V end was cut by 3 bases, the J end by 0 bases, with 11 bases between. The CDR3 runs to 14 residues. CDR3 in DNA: TGCAGCGTTGACTCAGGACAGTACCAAGAGACCCAGTACTTC. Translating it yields CSVDSGQYQETQYF.

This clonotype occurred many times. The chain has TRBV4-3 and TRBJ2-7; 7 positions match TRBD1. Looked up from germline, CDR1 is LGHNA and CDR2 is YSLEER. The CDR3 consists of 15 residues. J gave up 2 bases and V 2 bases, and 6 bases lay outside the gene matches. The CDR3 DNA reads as TGCGCCAGCAGCCAACAGGGGGTCACCCCCTACGAGCAGTACTTC. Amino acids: CASSQQGVTPYEQYF.

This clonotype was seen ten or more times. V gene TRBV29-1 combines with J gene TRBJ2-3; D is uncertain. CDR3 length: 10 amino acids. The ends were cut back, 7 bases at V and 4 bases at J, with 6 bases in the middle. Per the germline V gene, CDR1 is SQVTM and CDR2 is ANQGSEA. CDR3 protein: CSDRADTQYF. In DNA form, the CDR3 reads TGCAGCGATCGCGCAGATACGCAGTATTTT.

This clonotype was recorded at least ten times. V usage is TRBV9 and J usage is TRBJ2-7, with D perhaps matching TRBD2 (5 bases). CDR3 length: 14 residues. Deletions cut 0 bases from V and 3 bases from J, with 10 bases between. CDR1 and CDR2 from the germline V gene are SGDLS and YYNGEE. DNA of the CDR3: TGTGCCAGCAGCGTAGGTCCTGGAGGCTACGAGCAGTACTTC. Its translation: CASSVGPGGYEQYF. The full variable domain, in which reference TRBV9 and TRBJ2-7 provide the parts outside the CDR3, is DSGVTQTPKHLITATGQRVTLRCSPRSGDLSVYWYQQSLDQGLQFLIQYYNGEERAKGNILERFSAQQFPDLHSELNLSSLELGDSALYFCASSVGPGGYEQYFGPGTRLTVT.

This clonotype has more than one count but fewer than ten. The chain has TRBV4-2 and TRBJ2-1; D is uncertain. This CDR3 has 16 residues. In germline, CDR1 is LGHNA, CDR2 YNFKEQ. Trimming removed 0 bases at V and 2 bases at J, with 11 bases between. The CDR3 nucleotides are TGTGCCAGCAGCCAAGATGAAGTGGGAACCTACAATGAGCAGTTCTTC. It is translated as CASSQDEVGTYNEQFF.

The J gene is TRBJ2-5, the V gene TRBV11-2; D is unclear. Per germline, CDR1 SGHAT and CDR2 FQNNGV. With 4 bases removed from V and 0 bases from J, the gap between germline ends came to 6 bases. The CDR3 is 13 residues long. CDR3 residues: CASSYRYQETQYF. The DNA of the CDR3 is TGTGCCAGCAGCTACAGATACCAAGAGACCCAGTACTTC.

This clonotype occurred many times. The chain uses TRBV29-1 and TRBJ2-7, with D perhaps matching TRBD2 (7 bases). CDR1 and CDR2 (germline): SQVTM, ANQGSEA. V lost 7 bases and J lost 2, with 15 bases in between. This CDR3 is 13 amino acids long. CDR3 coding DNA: TGCAGCGCCGAGGGGGGGGGCGCCTACGAGCAGTACTTC. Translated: CSAEGGGAYEQYF.

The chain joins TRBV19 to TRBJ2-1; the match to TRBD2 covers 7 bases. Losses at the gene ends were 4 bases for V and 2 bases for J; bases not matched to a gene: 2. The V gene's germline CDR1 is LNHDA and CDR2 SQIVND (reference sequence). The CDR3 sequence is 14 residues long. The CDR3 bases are TGTGCCAGTAGTAACCTAGCGGCCTACAATGAGCAGTTCTTC. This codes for CASSNLAAYNEQFF.

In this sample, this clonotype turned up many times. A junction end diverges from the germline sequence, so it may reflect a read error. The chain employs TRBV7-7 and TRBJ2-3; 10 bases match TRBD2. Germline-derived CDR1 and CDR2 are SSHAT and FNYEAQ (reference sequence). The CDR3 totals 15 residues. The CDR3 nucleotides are TGTGCTAGCAGCTACGCTAGCGGGAGATTAGATACGCAGTATTTT. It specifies CASSYASGRLDTQYF.

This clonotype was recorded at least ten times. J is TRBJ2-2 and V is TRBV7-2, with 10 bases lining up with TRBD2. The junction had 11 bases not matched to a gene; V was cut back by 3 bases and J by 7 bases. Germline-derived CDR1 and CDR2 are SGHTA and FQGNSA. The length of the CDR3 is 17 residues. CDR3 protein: CASSFLSSLAGVGELFF. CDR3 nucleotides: TGTGCCAGCAGCTTTCTATCGTCGCTAGCGGGAGTCGGGGAGCTGTTTTTT.

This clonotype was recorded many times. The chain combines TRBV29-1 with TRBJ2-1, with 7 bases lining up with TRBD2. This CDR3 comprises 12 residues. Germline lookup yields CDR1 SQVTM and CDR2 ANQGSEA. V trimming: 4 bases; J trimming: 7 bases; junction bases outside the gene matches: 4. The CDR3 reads CSVVAGVNEQFF. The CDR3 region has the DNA TGCAGCGTTGTGGCGGGAGTGAATGAGCAGTTCTTC.

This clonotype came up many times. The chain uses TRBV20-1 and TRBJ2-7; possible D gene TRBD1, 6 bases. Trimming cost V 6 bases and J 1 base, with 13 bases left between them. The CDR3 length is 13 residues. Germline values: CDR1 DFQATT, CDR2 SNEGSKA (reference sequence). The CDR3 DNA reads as TGCAGTGCCCAGCAGGGGCCTTCCTACGAGCAGTACTTC. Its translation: CSAQQGPSYEQYF.

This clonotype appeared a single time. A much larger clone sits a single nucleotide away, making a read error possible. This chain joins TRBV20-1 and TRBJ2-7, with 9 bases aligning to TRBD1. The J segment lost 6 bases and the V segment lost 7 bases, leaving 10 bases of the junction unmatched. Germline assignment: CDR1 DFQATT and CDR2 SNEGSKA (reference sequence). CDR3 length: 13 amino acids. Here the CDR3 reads CSGGTGTGFEQYF. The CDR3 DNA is TGCAGTGGCGGGACCGGGACAGGGTTCGAGCAGTACTTC.

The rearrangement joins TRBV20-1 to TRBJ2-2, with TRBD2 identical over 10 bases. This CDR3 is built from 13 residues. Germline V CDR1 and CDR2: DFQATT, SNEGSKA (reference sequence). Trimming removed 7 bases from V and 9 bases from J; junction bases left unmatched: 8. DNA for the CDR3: TGCAGTGGGGCCAGCGGGGGGGGGAGGGAGCTGTTTTTT. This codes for CSGASGGGRELFF.

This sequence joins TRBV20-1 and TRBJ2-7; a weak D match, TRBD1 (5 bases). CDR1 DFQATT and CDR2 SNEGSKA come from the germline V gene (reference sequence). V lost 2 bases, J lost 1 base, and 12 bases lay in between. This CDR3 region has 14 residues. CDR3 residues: CSARRPTDSYEQYF. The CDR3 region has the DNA TGCAGTGCTAGACGACCGACAGATTCCTACGAGCAGTACTTC.

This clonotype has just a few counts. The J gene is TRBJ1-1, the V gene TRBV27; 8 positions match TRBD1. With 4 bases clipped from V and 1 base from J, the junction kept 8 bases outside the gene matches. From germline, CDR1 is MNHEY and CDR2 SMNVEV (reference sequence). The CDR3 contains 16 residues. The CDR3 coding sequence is TGTGCCAGCAGTTCCGGTCCCGGGACAGGGAACACTGAAGCTTTCTTT. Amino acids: CASSSGPGTGNTEAFF.

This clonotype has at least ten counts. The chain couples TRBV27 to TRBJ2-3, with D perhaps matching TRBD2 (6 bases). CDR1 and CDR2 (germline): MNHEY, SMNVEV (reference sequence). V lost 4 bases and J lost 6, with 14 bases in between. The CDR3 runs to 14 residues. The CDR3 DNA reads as TGTGCCAGCAGTTGGGGGGACTGGTCGGATACGCAGTATTTT. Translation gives CASSWGDWSDTQYF.

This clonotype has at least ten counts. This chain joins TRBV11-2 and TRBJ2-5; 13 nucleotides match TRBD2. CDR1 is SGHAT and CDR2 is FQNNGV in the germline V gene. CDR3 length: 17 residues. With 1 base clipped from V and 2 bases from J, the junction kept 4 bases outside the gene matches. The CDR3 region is CASSLGLAGGLQETQYF. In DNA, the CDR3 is TGTGCCAGCAGCTTAGGACTAGCGGGAGGCCTACAAGAGACCCAGTACTTC.

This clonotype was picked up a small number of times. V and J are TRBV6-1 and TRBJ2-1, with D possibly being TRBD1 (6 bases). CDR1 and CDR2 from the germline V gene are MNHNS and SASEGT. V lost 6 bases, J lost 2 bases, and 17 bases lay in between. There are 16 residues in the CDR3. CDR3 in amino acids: CASSSRGGATYNEQFF. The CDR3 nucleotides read TGTGCCAGCAGCTCGCGAGGGGGAGCTACCTACAATGAGCAGTTCTTC.

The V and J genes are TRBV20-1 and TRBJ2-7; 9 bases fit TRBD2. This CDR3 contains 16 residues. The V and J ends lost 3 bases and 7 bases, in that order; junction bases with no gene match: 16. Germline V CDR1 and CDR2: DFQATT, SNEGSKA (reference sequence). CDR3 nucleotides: TGCAGTGCTAGGGGGGTGCTAGCGGGAAGGTCGGGAGAGCAGTACTTC. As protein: CSARGVLAGRSGEQYF.

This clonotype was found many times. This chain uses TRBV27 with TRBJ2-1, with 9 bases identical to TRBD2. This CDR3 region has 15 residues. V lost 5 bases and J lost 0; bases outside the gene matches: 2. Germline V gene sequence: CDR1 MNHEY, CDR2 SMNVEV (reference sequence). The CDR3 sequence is CASSLAGSSYNEQFF. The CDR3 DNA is TGTGCCAGCAGTCTAGCGGGAAGCTCCTACAATGAGCAGTTCTTC.

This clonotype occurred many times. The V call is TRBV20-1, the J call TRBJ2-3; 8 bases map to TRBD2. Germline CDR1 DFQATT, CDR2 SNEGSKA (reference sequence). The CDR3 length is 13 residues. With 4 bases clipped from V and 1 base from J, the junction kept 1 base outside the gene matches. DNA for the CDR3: TGCAGTGCTAAAGCGGGAGGCACAGATACGCAGTATTTT. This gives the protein CSAKAGGTDTQYF.

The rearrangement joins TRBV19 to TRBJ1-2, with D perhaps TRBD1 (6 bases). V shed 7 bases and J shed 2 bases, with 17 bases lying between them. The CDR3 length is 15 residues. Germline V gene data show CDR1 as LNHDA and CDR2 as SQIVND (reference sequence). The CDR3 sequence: CASTPGQFLNYGYTF. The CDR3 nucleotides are TGTGCCAGTACCCCCGGACAGTTCCTCAACTATGGCTACACCTTC.